A single sample is the source of the 13 T cell receptor beta chains below, sequenced in a study of blood T cell repertoires in COVID-19. Libraries were prepared by immunoSEQ multiplex PCR; TCRdb keeps only in-frame clonotypes and omits some of them. The sample lists some 220,000 clones, around 90% occurring once. The sequencing sample was made of peripheral blood. The receptor set was obtained from a man between 25 and 39 years old with COVID-19, enrolled during active disease.

The V gene is TRBV11-2, the J gene TRBJ2-3, with D tentatively TRBD2 (5 bases). This CDR3 contains 15 residues. The germline gives CDR1 SGHAT, CDR2 FQNNGV. The V and J ends lost 5 bases and 3 bases respectively, with 15 bases between them. The DNA of the CDR3 is TGTGCCAGCAGCCCACCTATCCGGGGAACAGATACGCAGTATTTT. It encodes CASSPPIRGTDTQYF.

The gene calls are TRBV9 and TRBJ1-2, with D tentatively TRBD1 (5 bases). The CDR3 covers 14 residues. Germline loops: CDR1 SGDLS, CDR2 YYNGEE. The V end lost 0 bases, the J end lost 5 bases, and 11 bases lay between the germline ends. CDR3 in DNA: TGTGCCAGCAGCGTAGAGGCGGGACGGTATGGCTACACCTTC. Translating gives CASSVEAGRYGYTF.

The V gene is TRBV10-1, the J gene TRBJ1-4, with 9 bases fitting TRBD1. CDR3 size: 16 residues. With 5 bases clipped from V and 6 bases from J, the junction kept 10 bases outside the gene matches. The germline V gene has CDR1 WNHNN and CDR2 SYGVQD (reference sequence). The CDR3 nucleotides read TGCGCCAGCAGTCCCGGGACAGGGAGACGAGATGAAAAACTGTTTTTT. It yields the protein CASSPGTGRRDEKLFF.

The chain links TRBV2 to TRBJ1-3, with a tentative D call TRBD1 (6 bases). This CDR3 region has 14 residues. V dropped 7 bases and J dropped 2 bases, with 12 bases sitting between them. The V gene's germline CDR1 is SNHLY and CDR2 FYNNEI. CDR3 loop: CASNNRVAGNTIYF. The CDR3 DNA follows: TGTGCCAGCAACAACAGGGTTGCTGGAAACACCATATATTTT.

A remark on this clone: The same CDR3 can be traced to other DNA sequences in this sample. CDR3 residues: CASSPGRGRGTGELFF. The DNA of the CDR3 is TGTGCCAGCAGCCCCGGTAGGGGAAGGGGGACCGGGGAGCTGTTTTTT. This chain links TRBV7-7 with TRBJ2-2, with TRBD1 as a possible D gene (6 bases). Germline CDR1 reads SSHAT; CDR2 reads FNYEAQ (reference sequence). Trimming took 5 bases from V and 5 from J, leaving 18 bases between them. The CDR3 has 16 residues.

This sequence joins TRBV19 and TRBJ2-5; 15 bases are a match to TRBD2. This CDR3 is 18 amino acids long. Germline assignment: CDR1 LNHDA and CDR2 SQIVND (reference sequence). V shed 8 bases and J 5 bases; nucleotides not matched to a gene: 15. The CDR3 coding sequence is TGTGCCAGTGCCGAAGGACTAGCGGGGGGGCTATTAATGGAGACCCAGTACTTC. Protein product: CASAEGLAGGLLMETQYF.

This chain joins TRBV6-4 and TRBJ1-4, with D maybe TRBD1 (6 bases). Germline loops: CDR1 MRHNA, CDR2 SNTAGT. This CDR3 is built from 14 residues. V shed 2 bases and J shed 6 bases, with 10 bases lying between them. CDR3 nucleotides: TGTGCCAGCAGTGACAGGACAGAGGATGAAAAACTGTTTTTT. This translates into CASSDRTEDEKLFF.

The CDR3, as DNA: TGTGCCAGCAGCTTGTCGGATCAGCCCCAGCATTTT. Translated: CASSLSDQPQHF. The V call is TRBV5-6, the J call TRBJ1-5, with D unclear. This CDR3 spans 12 amino acids. The V end was cut by 1 base, the J end by 5 bases, with 4 bases between. CDR1 SGHDT and CDR2 YYEEEE come from the germline V gene.

The chain couples TRBV10-1 to TRBJ1-5, with D perhaps TRBD1 (5 bases). The germline V and J ends were trimmed by 5 bases and 1 base, with 9 bases remaining between them. Germline-derived CDR1 and CDR2 are WNHNN and SYGVQD (reference sequence). CDR3 length: 14 residues. CDR3 sequence reads: CASSPGGSNQPQHF. As DNA, the CDR3 is TGCGCCAGCAGTCCCGGGGGGAGCAATCAGCCCCAGCATTTT.

This chain links TRBV29-1 with TRBJ2-2, with 9 nucleotides matching TRBD1. V was pared by 8 bases and J by 2 bases, with 6 bases of the junction left unmatched. CDR3 size: 14 residues. The V gene's germline CDR1 is SQVTM and CDR2 ANQGSEA. The CDR3 protein is CSTGQGSNTGELFF. In nucleotides, the CDR3 is TGCAGCACAGGACAGGGGTCAAACACCGGGGAGCTGTTTTTT.

This clone was recorded only once. The chain uses TRBV6-5 and TRBJ1-4, with D maybe TRBD1 (5 bases). The germline V gene encodes CDR1 MNHEY and CDR2 SVGAGI. This CDR3 has 15 amino acids. Trimming pared 2 bases from V and 8 bases from J, leaving 15 bases between. The CDR3 DNA sequence: TGTGCCAGCAGTTACGATCGGGGGGAAGAAGAAAAACTGTTTTTT. Protein: CASSYDRGEEEKLFF.

The chain combines TRBV10-1 with TRBJ2-3, with 10 bases fitting TRBD1. Looked up from germline, CDR1 is WNHNN and CDR2 is SYGVQD (reference sequence). The V segment lost 4 bases and the J segment 5 bases; nucleotides outside the gene matches: 3. There are 14 residues in the CDR3. This CDR3 reads CASSVGQGQDTQYF. The CDR3 region has the DNA TGCGCCAGCAGTGTGGGACAGGGGCAAGATACGCAGTATTTT.

The chain links TRBV2 to TRBJ2-7; TRBD2 agrees at 14 bases. Germline lookup yields CDR1 SNHLY and CDR2 FYNNEI. Trimming cost V 7 bases and J 2 bases; bases outside gene matches: 4. The CDR3 is made up of 15 amino acids. CDR3 DNA sequence: TGTGCCAGCACGGTGACTAGCGGGGGGGCCTACGAGCAGTACTTC. It is translated as CASTVTSGGAYEQYF.